This T cell receptor (beta chain) was profiled in a study of T cell responses to AZD1222 COVID-19 vaccine. The repertoire was sequenced with immunoSEQ multiplex PCR; TCRdb's copy has only in-frame clones and lacks some. The sample has roughly 120,000 clones; about 90% are singletons. Study-wide results and caveats: Elevations in Spike-specific TCR breadth and depth followed administration of two AZD1222 doses. Nearly half of spike-specific TCRs reportedly go after variant regions that carry no mutations. Dominant CD4 TCR responses targeted spike regions 160-218 and 743-854. Clonal diversity was possibly underestimated, and white British individuals and females predominated among donors.

For this clone: Its antigen is undetermined.

This sequence originates from an adult in good health. Sequencing was performed on peripheral blood, taken on day 0 of AZD1222 vaccination.

In DNA, the CDR3 is TGTGCCAGCAGCAAAATGAACAGGGGCACCGGGGAGCTGTTTTTT. Translation gives CASSKMNRGTGELFF. This chain connects TRBV21-1 to TRBJ2-2; TRBD1 is the table's D call, not checked against the DNA. TRBV21-1 is assigned pseudogene status. This CDR3 is built from 15 residues.